This T cell receptor (beta chain) was found in a study of tumor and adjacent non-tumor tissue in lung cancer. Study in general: About 4.17 million productive TCRbeta reads were obtained per sample on average.

CDR1 is MNHEY and CDR2 is SVGAGI in the germline V gene. The CDR3 covers 15 residues. TCRbeta libraries were built with three rounds of nested PCR, modified from ARM-PCR. TCRdb re-called the multiplex PCR reads through MiXCR, storing one row per CDR3 protein. There are roughly 74,000 distinct CDR3 sequences in the sample; about 80% occur only once, and approximately 40% lies in the top ten. This sample's RNA came from whole unsorted tissue. This non-tumor lung sample came from over 3 cm beyond the tumor edge. Study-wide points: Compared with tumor, normal lung showed significantly lower TCR diversity. Higher tumor TCR diversity was associated with shorter survival. Normal lung showed higher cumulative top 100 clone frequency than tumor.

On this clonotype itself: Its antigen is unidentified. One end of the junction varies from germline; a read error may be responsible.

The rearrangement uses TRBV6-5 and TRBJ1-5, with 7 bases matching TRBD1. Sequencing was performed on distant non-tumor lung tissue. The sequence was collected from a man between 65 and 85 years old with non-small cell lung cancer. CDR3 residues: CASSPRDSLNQPQNF. In nucleotides, the CDR3 is TGTGCCAGCAGCCCTCGGGACAGCCTCAATCAGCCCCAGAATTTT.